The 31 T cell receptor beta chains given below trace back to one sample, sequenced in a study of cytomegalovirus exposure and HLA in healthy donors. Use of 60 Vbeta and 13 Jbeta primers characterized the PCR. Repertoires were generated with immunoSEQ multiplex PCR, while TCRdb's copy carries only in-frame clones and drops some. The sample includes 150,000 to 200,000 clones, roughly 80% of them seen just once. The sample comprised PBMCs. These receptors were collected from a man between 45 and 60 years old in good health and CMV-seronegative.

In DNA form, the CDR3 reads TGTGCCAGGGACTCCAGGGGGGATGGCACCGGGGAGCTGTTTTTT. Encoded protein: CARDSRGDGTGELFF. The V call is TRBV7-2, the J call TRBJ2-2, with a possible D match to TRBD1 (7 bases). Trimming pared 9 bases from V and 4 bases from J, leaving 18 bases between. The V gene's germline CDR1 is SGHTA and CDR2 FQGNSA. The CDR3 covers 15 residues.

The chain couples TRBV5-1 to TRBJ2-1; D is undetermined. Germline V CDR1 and CDR2: SGHRS, YFSETQ. The CDR3 is 15 amino acids. Trimming removed 6 bases at V and 1 base at J, with 14 bases between. The CDR3 bases are TGCGCCAGCATCCAAGCTCCGGAGTCCTACAATGAGCAGTTCTTC. Protein: CASIQAPESYNEQFF.

Worth noting for this clone: Germline and junction disagree at one end, which may indicate a read error. The sample contains more than one DNA sequence encoding this CDR3. The rearrangement joins TRBV27 to TRBJ1-6; D perhaps matches TRBD1 (5 bases). The CDR3 loop spans 15 amino acids. The V gene's germline CDR1 is MNHEY and CDR2 SMNVEV (reference sequence). The CDR3, as DNA: TGTGCCAGCAGTTTATTGCAGGGAGGGAATTCGCCCCTCCACTTT. Translated: CASSLLQGGNSPLHF.

The rearrangement links TRBV25-1 to TRBJ2-5; D is perhaps TRBD1 (7 bases). The last part of the DNA fits TRBJ2-7 better; the J call may be wrong. CDR3 length: 15 amino acids. CDR1 is MGHDK, CDR2 SYGVNS, per germline. CDR3 coding DNA: TGTGCCAGCAGTGATGGGGCAGGGGGGACCTACGAGCAGTACTTC. Translated, it gives CASSDGAGGTYEQYF.

This clone was counted only a few times. Other nucleotide sequences from this sample produce the same CDR3. The V call is TRBV9, the J call TRBJ2-5; perhaps TRBD2 as D (5 bases). V lost 3 bases, J lost 5 bases, and 17 bases lay in between. This CDR3 region has 15 residues. CDR1 is SGDLS, CDR2 YYNGEE, per germline. The CDR3 loop is CASSARGGSLETQYF. In DNA form, the CDR3 reads TGTGCCAGCAGCGCAAGAGGCGGGTCGCTGGAGACCCAGTACTTC.

In this sample, this clone turned up a few times. V is TRBV7-6 and J is TRBJ2-5; tentative D call: TRBD2 (5 bases). The tail of the sequence fits TRBJ2-7 better, so the J call may be wrong. This CDR3 has 15 amino acids. In germline, CDR1 is SGHVS, CDR2 FNYEAQ. This chain's CDR3 is CASSLRGPGSYEQYF. The CDR3 nucleotides are TGTGCCAGCAGCTTACGAGGGCCTGGATCCTACGAGCAGTACTTC.

V gene TRBV10-3 combines with J gene TRBJ1-1, with D perhaps matching TRBD1 (5 bases). The CDR3 totals 13 residues. Trimming took 3 bases from V and 3 from J, leaving 8 bases between them. CDR1 ENHRY and CDR2 SYGVKD come from the germline V gene. The CDR3 loop reads CAISDGRDTEAFF. In nucleotides, the CDR3 is TGTGCCATCAGTGATGGCAGGGACACTGAAGCTTTCTTT.

This sequence joins TRBV4-1 and TRBJ2-1; weak D call: TRBD2 (5 bases). The germline V gene encodes CDR1 MGHRA and CDR2 YSYEKL. V was clipped by 5 bases and J by 7 bases, with 9 bases between them. The CDR3 contains 12 residues. CDR3 sequence: CASSSGLNEQFF. CDR3 bases: TGCGCCAGCAGCTCTGGACTTAATGAGCAGTTCTTC.

There are a few counts of this clone. The genes are TRBV5-1 and TRBJ2-5; D unclear. The V and J ends lost 2 bases and 2 bases respectively, with 7 bases between them. Germline CDR1 and CDR2: SGHRS and YFSETQ. The CDR3 consists of 13 residues. In nucleotides, the CDR3 is TGCGCCAGCAGCTTTTTACTTCAAGAGACCCAGTACTTC. Protein product: CASSFLLQETQYF. Full variable domain (rest looked up from reference TRBV5-1 and TRBJ2-5): KAGVTQTPRYLIKTRGQQVTLSCSPISGHRSVSWYQQTPGQGLQFLFEYFSETQRNKGNFPGRFSGRQFSNSRSEMNVSTLELGDSALYLCASSFLLQETQYFGPGTRLLVL.

V is TRBV5-4 and J is TRBJ2-5; TRBD2 matches at 9 bases. The CDR3 length is 17 residues. CDR1 is SGHNT and CDR2 is YYREEE in the germline V gene (reference sequence). After removal of 1 base from V and 4 bases from J, the junction contained 11 bases not matched to a gene. CDR3 loop: CASSLYAGGGALETQYF. The DNA of the CDR3 is TGTGCCAGCAGCTTGTATGCCGGCGGGGGGGCGTTAGAGACCCAGTACTTC.

The count of this clone is one. The chain joins TRBV27 to TRBJ2-7; D may be TRBD2 (6 bases). Germline V gene data show CDR1 as MNHEY and CDR2 as SMNVEV (reference sequence). The CDR3 extends over 14 amino acids. V was clipped by 3 bases and J by 0 bases, with 9 bases between them. CDR3 region: CASSFGGVSYEQYF. CDR3 sequence (DNA): TGTGCCAGCAGTTTCGGCGGGGTCTCCTACGAGCAGTACTTC.

V usage is TRBV10-3 and J usage is TRBJ2-7, with a weak D call TRBD2 (5 bases). Germline CDR1 is ENHRY and CDR2 is SYGVKD. The CDR3 is 14 amino acids. Trimming left V 11 bases short and J 3 bases short, with 20 bases between. The CDR3 region has the DNA TGTGCCTCCAGCGGCAGCCTTCGAGGCTACGAGCAGTACTTC. Residues: CASSGSLRGYEQYF.

This chain uses TRBV7-3 with TRBJ1-4, with D possibly matching TRBD1 (5 bases). Germline CDR1 and CDR2: SGHTA and FQGTGA. V dropped 5 bases and J dropped 5 bases, with 9 bases sitting between them. There are 13 residues in the CDR3. The CDR3 nucleotides read TGTGCCAGCAGCCGCGGGGGGAATGAAAAACTGTTTTTT. Translation: CASSRGGNEKLFF.

J is TRBJ2-1 and V is TRBV7-3; TRBD1 agrees at 10 bases. The CDR3 loop spans 15 amino acids. CDR1 and CDR2 from the germline V gene are SGHTA and FQGTGA. The V gene end was trimmed by 5 bases and the J gene end by 7 bases; junction bases not matched to a gene: 8. The CDR3 sequence: CASSLGQGRVNEQFF. The CDR3 DNA reads as TGTGCCAGCAGCCTGGGACAGGGGAGGGTTAATGAGCAGTTCTTC.

The chain has TRBV19 and TRBJ1-4; D unresolved. CDR1 and CDR2 from the germline V gene are LNHDA and SQIVND (reference sequence). CDR3 length: 13 residues. The ends were cut back, 4 bases at V and 7 bases at J, with 10 bases in the middle. As DNA, the CDR3 is TGTGCCAGTAGTACAGTAGGCGGTGAAAAACTGTTTTTT. This encodes CASSTVGGEKLFF.

The V call is TRBV18, the J call TRBJ1-4; a weak D match, TRBD1 (6 bases). The CDR3 covers 17 residues. V was cut by 0 bases and J by 0 bases, with 11 bases left in between. Germline lookup yields CDR1 KGHSH and CDR2 LQKENI. This CDR3 reads CASSPPKGHTTNEKLFF. CDR3 sequence (DNA): TGTGCCAGCTCACCACCGAAGGGACACACAACTAATGAAAAACTGTTTTTT. Full variable domain (missing parts from reference TRBV18 and TRBJ1-4): NAGVMQNPRHLVRRRGQEARLRCSPMKGHSHVYWYRQLPEEGLKFMVYLQKENIIDESGMPKERFSAEFPKEGPSILRIQQVVRGDSAAYFCASSPPKGHTTNEKLFFGSGTQLSVL.

In the case of this clone: A junction boundary mismatches the germline segment, possibly from a read error. V is TRBV5-6 and J is TRBJ2-2; 9 positions match TRBD1. The germline CDR1 and CDR2 sequences are SGHDT and YYEEEE. The CDR3 sequence is 16 residues long. The CDR3 DNA sequence: TGTGCCGGCAGCTGGAATTGGGACAGGGTGAACGGGGAGCTGTTTTTT. It translates to CAGSWNWDRVNGELFF.

This sequence joins TRBV10-3 and TRBJ1-6, with TRBD1 matching over 7 bases. Germline values: CDR1 ENHRY, CDR2 SYGVKD. The CDR3 extends over 15 amino acids. V shed 8 bases and J 5 bases; nucleotides not matched to a gene: 9. The CDR3 here is CAIQDRDRDNSPLHF. CDR3 nucleotides: TGTGCCATCCAAGACCGGGACAGAGATAATTCACCCCTCCACTTT.

The V gene is TRBV18, the J gene TRBJ2-2; D is perhaps TRBD1 (5 bases). Germline CDR1 is KGHSH and CDR2 is LQKENI. Trimming took off 3 bases at V and 0 bases at J, with 11 bases between the two ends. The CDR3 runs to 16 residues. In nucleotides, the CDR3 is TGTGCCAGCTCACCGAGAAGGGGATCGAACACCGGGGAGCTGTTTTTT. Encoded protein: CASSPRRGSNTGELFF.

This chain links TRBV7-2 with TRBJ2-1; 9 bases are shared with TRBD2. The CDR3 has 15 amino acids. The V and J ends lost 1 base and 13 bases, in that order; junction bases with no gene match: 11. The germline V gene encodes CDR1 SGHTA and CDR2 FQGNSA. Here the CDR3 DNA reads TGTGCCAGCAGCTTAGGGGTAGTTGGAGCGGGGGGACAGTTCTTC. Protein product: CASSLGVVGAGGQFF.

V and J are TRBV13 and TRBJ1-3; TRBD1 matches 7 bases. The CDR3 runs 15 residues. Trimming took 4 bases from V and 1 from J; bases not matched to a gene: 4. Germline loops: CDR1 PRHDT, CDR2 FYEKMQ (reference sequence). The CDR3 region has the DNA TGTGCCAGCAGCTCCACGACAGGGTCTGGAAACACCATATATTTT. Its translation: CASSSTTGSGNTIYF.

V gene TRBV27 combines with J gene TRBJ1-3; possible D gene TRBD1, 6 bases. Germline V gene lookup returns CDR1 MNHEY and CDR2 SMNVEV (reference sequence). Trimming removed 6 bases at V and 4 bases at J, with 16 bases between. The CDR3 runs to 15 residues. The CDR3 DNA follows: TGTGCCAGCAGAAAACAGGGCTTGGGAGGAAACACCATATATTTT. Translating it yields CASRKQGLGGNTIYF.

In nucleotides, the CDR3 is TGCGCCAGCAGCCAAGGCAGCGCATCTGGAAACACCATATATTTT. This gives the protein CASSQGSASGNTIYF. J is TRBJ1-3 and V is TRBV4-1; D gene unclear. CDR1 and CDR2 (germline): MGHRA, YSYEKL. V lost 1 base, J lost 1 base, and 8 bases lay in between. The CDR3 runs to 15 residues.

This chain joins TRBV7-2 and TRBJ1-6, with 7 bases aligning to TRBD1. In germline, CDR1 is SGHTA, CDR2 FQGNSA. The CDR3 sequence is 14 residues long. The junction had 8 bases not matched to a gene; V was cut back by 5 bases and J by 10 bases. The CDR3 is CASSTRQGHSPLHF. In nucleotides, the CDR3 is TGTGCCAGCAGCACCCGACAGGGCCACTCACCCCTCCACTTT.

The table lists this clone with a few counts. Other DNA sequences in this specimen translate into the identical CDR3. This chain links TRBV11-2 with TRBJ2-2, with a tentative D call TRBD1 (5 bases). Germline V gene data show CDR1 as SGHAT and CDR2 as FQNNGV. The CDR3 length is 15 residues. Trimming removed 1 base from V and 4 bases from J, with 10 bases in between. This CDR3 reads CASSLGGRSTGELFF. In nucleotides, the CDR3 is TGTGCCAGCAGCTTAGGGGGCAGGTCCACCGGGGAGCTGTTTTTT.

This chain links TRBV5-6 with TRBJ1-1; D may be TRBD1 (6 bases). V dropped 0 bases and J dropped 8 bases, with 11 bases sitting between them. CDR3 length: 13 residues. CDR1 and CDR2 from the germline V gene are SGHDT and YYEEEE. Written as DNA, the CDR3 is TGTGCCAGCAGCTTGGAAGGGGGGGAAGAAGCTTTCTTT. It yields the protein CASSLEGGEEAFF.

The V gene is TRBV4-2, the J gene TRBJ2-5, with 9 bases aligning to TRBD1. Germline V gene data show CDR1 as LGHNA and CDR2 as YNFKEQ. The CDR3 length is 14 residues. The V gene end was trimmed by 4 bases and the J gene end by 5 bases; junction bases not matched to a gene: 5. The CDR3 region has the DNA TGTGCCAGCAGCCCTGGACAGGGGTCGGAGACCCAGTACTTC. It is translated as CASSPGQGSETQYF.

The chain is built from TRBV7-2 and TRBJ2-5, with a weak D call TRBD2 (7 bases). The CDR3 length is 16 residues. Germline V gene data show CDR1 as SGHTA and CDR2 as FQGNSA. The germline V and J ends were trimmed by 5 bases and 7 bases, with 23 bases remaining between them. The CDR3 loop reads CASSPRRARGLGTQYF. The CDR3 nucleotides read TGTGCCAGCAGCCCCCGTAGGGCGCGGGGGCTGGGGACCCAGTACTTC.

The rearrangement uses TRBV5-6 and TRBJ1-2; the match to TRBD1 covers 7 bases. CDR1 is SGHDT, CDR2 YYEEEE, per germline. This CDR3 spans 15 amino acids. V shed 4 bases and J 1 base; nucleotides not matched to a gene: 7. Here the CDR3 reads CASSLQGVYNYGYTF. The DNA of the CDR3 is TGTGCCAGCAGCCTGCAGGGGGTTTATAACTATGGCTACACCTTC.

The rearrangement links TRBV5-4 to TRBJ1-2; 10 positions agree with TRBD1. The trim removed 4 bases at V and 8 bases at J, leaving 11 bases unmatched. The germline V gene encodes CDR1 SGHNT and CDR2 YYREEE (reference sequence). The CDR3 is 15 residues long. The CDR3 loop reads CASSTDPGQGWGYTF. The DNA of the CDR3 is TGTGCCAGCAGCACTGATCCGGGACAGGGGTGGGGCTACACCTTC.

This chain joins TRBV5-6 and TRBJ1-1, with unresolved D. The CDR3 has 15 residues. Germline V gene data show CDR1 as SGHDT and CDR2 as YYEEEE. V was clipped by 4 bases and J by 11 bases, with 24 bases between them. CDR3 nucleotide sequence: TGTGCCAGCAGCCCAGGATCACAGACTAAGGCTTGGGCTTTCTTT. This gives the protein CASSPGSQTKAWAFF.